This passage covers 19 T cell receptor beta chains from one sample sequenced in a study of CD8+CD57+ T cells in acquired aplastic anemia. Study results and limitations: In patients, CD8+CD57+ cells had lower diversity than total CD4+ and CD8+ pools.

Antigens for these TCRs are unknown. TCR beta VDJ and CDR3 profiling used genomic DNA as template. TCRdb reprocessed the reads via MiXCR and lists one record per CDR3 protein. This sample has 15,000 to 20,000 distinct CDR3 sequences; approximately 38% occur once, and the top ten carry around 86%. Sequenced patients had shown CD8+CD57+ cell expansion by flow cytometry. Sample: CD8+CD57+ T cells sorted from PBMCs. Subset: bead-enriched CD8+CD57+ effector memory T cells from SAA patients. Source of these receptors: a human donor with aplastic anemia.

This clonotype has more than one count but fewer than ten. The gene calls are TRBV6-4 and TRBJ2-6; D is undetermined. Trimming took off 0 bases at V and 4 bases at J, with 10 bases between the two ends. The CDR3 loop spans 16 amino acids. Germline-derived CDR1 and CDR2 are MRHNA and SNTAGT. This chain's CDR3 is CASSDSTGSGANVLTF. The CDR3 DNA sequence: TGTGCCAGCAGTGACTCAACCGGGTCCGGGGCCAACGTCCTGACTTTC.

This clonotype was seen at least ten times. The chain combines TRBV5-6 with TRBJ2-3; tentative D call: TRBD2 (6 bases). This CDR3 contains 15 residues. CDR1 is SGHDT, CDR2 YYEEEE, per germline. The ends were cut back, 0 bases at V and 2 bases at J, with 10 bases in the middle. In DNA form, the CDR3 reads TGTGCCAGCAGCTTGGTCCCGGGGGTCACAGATACGCAGTATTTT. This sequence encodes CASSLVPGVTDTQYF.

This clonotype was detected only once. The rearrangement links TRBV9 to TRBJ1-1; D uncertain. From germline, CDR1 is SGDLS and CDR2 YYNGEE. CDR3 size: 14 residues. The V and J ends lost 4 bases and 1 base respectively, with 11 bases between them. The CDR3 spells CASSRRGPNTEAFF. In nucleotides, the CDR3 is TGTGCCAGCAGCCGCAGAGGGCCGAACACTGAAGCTTTCTTT. Drawing the rest from reference TRBV9 and TRBJ1-1, the complete variable domain is DSGVTQTPKHLITATGQRVTLRCSPRSGDLSVYWYQQSLDQGLQFLIQYYNGEERAKGNILERFSAQQFPDLHSELNLSSLELGDSALYFCASSRRGPNTEAFFGQGTRLTVV.

This clonotype was recorded at least ten times. The rearrangement links TRBV6-1 to TRBJ2-2; 7 nucleotides agree with TRBD1. The V and J ends lost 6 bases and 6 bases, in that order; junction bases with no gene match: 13. This CDR3 spans 16 amino acids. The germline V gene has CDR1 MNHNS and CDR2 SASEGT. The CDR3 reads CASRGESGGRAGELFF. The CDR3 region has the DNA TGTGCCAGCAGGGGGGAGTCAGGGGGTAGGGCCGGGGAGCTGTTTTTT.

Many counts were recorded for this clonotype. This sequence joins TRBV19 and TRBJ2-1, with 8 bases lining up with TRBD1. CDR3 length: 15 amino acids. Unmatched junction bases numbered 3, after V lost 3 bases and J lost 2 bases. Germline CDR1 reads LNHDA; CDR2 reads SQIVND (reference sequence). The CDR3 sequence is CASSMRDRTYNEQFF. The CDR3 nucleotides read TGTGCCAGTAGTATGCGGGACAGGACCTACAATGAGCAGTTCTTC.

The genes are TRBV12-3 or TRBV12-4 and TRBJ2-7; D perhaps matches TRBD2 (6 bases). This CDR3 comprises 15 residues. The V and J ends lost 4 bases and 7 bases respectively, with 20 bases between them. DNA of the CDR3: TGTGCCAGCAGTTCTATAGGGACTGGCACGGGGGAGCAGTACTTC. This gives the protein CASSSIGTGTGEQYF.

The V call is TRBV20-1, the J call TRBJ1-2; possible D gene TRBD1, 6 bases. This CDR3 spans 14 amino acids. Trimming pared 0 bases from V and 3 bases from J, leaving 11 bases between. Germline lookup yields CDR1 DFQATT and CDR2 SNEGSKA (reference sequence). CDR3 sequence reads: CSARDSKGDYGYTF. The CDR3 coding sequence is TGCAGTGCTAGAGATTCGAAGGGGGACTATGGCTACACCTTC.

The chain is built from TRBV27 and TRBJ2-1, with TRBD2 identical over 8 bases. Germline CDR1 and CDR2: MNHEY and SMNVEV (reference sequence). The V gene end was trimmed by 6 bases and the J gene end by 10 bases; junction bases not matched to a gene: 8. The CDR3 totals 13 residues. The CDR3: CASSLEVAGEQFF. In nucleotides, the CDR3 is TGTGCCAGCAGCCTAGAAGTAGCGGGGGAGCAGTTCTTC.

The chain is built from TRBV10-1 and TRBJ2-7; weak D call: TRBD1 (6 bases). CDR1 WNHNN and CDR2 SYGVQD come from the germline V gene (reference sequence). V was cut by 6 bases and J by 7 bases, with 19 bases left in between. This CDR3 region has 14 residues. The CDR3 here is CASSAGVVPWEQYF. The CDR3 DNA sequence: TGCGCCAGCAGCGCAGGGGTAGTACCGTGGGAGCAGTACTTC.

CDR3 region: CASSFGLAGGYEQYF. The CDR3 DNA is TGTGCCAGCAGCTTTGGACTAGCGGGAGGTTACGAGCAGTACTTC. The chain couples TRBV7-2 to TRBJ2-7; TRBD2 matches at 14 bases. CDR1 is SGHTA and CDR2 is FQGNSA in the germline V gene. This CDR3 spans 15 amino acids. V dropped 3 bases and J dropped 4; count of bases not matched to a gene: 2.

The chain couples TRBV5-4 to TRBJ2-1; D is undetermined. V lost 0 bases and J 0 bases, leaving 7 bases between the germline ends. This CDR3 comprises 15 residues. Germline V gene sequence: CDR1 SGHNT, CDR2 YYREEE (reference sequence). The CDR3 region has the DNA TGTGCCAGCAGCTTGGTGGCAAGCTCCTACAATGAGCAGTTCTTC. Translated: CASSLVASSYNEQFF.

This clonotype came up once. The chain employs TRBV15 and TRBJ2-7; no definite D call. The V gene's germline CDR1 is LNHNV and CDR2 YYDKDF (reference sequence). The CDR3 consists of 14 residues. The V end was cut by 3 bases, the J end by 3 bases, with 12 bases between. As DNA, the CDR3 is TGTGCCACCAGCAGCTTTGGGCCGCACTACGAGCAGTACTTC. Encoded protein: CATSSFGPHYEQYF.

The rearrangement joins TRBV7-9 to TRBJ1-1; weak D call: TRBD1 (5 bases). V lost 5 bases to trimming and J lost 5 bases, with 24 bases between them. CDR1 is SEHNR and CDR2 is FQNEAQ in the germline V gene (reference sequence). The length of the CDR3 is 17 residues. The CDR3 DNA sequence: TGTGCCAGCAGCAGCCGGGACGATTCCGTTGTTGGGACTGAAGCTTTCTTT. Amino acid sequence: CASSSRDDSVVGTEAFF.

This clonotype was counted at least ten times. This chain joins TRBV25-1 and TRBJ2-1; TRBD2 matches at 14 bases. Per the germline V gene, CDR1 is MGHDK and CDR2 is SYGVNS. This CDR3 is 18 amino acids long. Unmatched junction bases numbered 8, after V lost 6 bases and J lost 1 base. The CDR3 sequence: CASSPGLAGELSYNEQFF. The CDR3 bases are TGTGCCAGCAGCCCGGGACTAGCGGGAGAATTGTCCTACAATGAGCAGTTCTTC.

The rearrangement links TRBV5-5 to TRBJ2-5; D gene ambiguous. The V gene lost 2 bases and the J gene lost 1 base, with 9 bases spanning the gap. The CDR3 consists of 14 residues. Looked up from germline, CDR1 is SGHKS and CDR2 is YYEKEE (reference sequence). CDR3 DNA: TGTGCCAGCAGCTTAGGGTCCAGCCAAGAGACCCAGTACTTC. As protein: CASSLGSSQETQYF. Based on the CDR3 plus reference TRBV5-5 and TRBJ2-5, the full variable domain is DAGVTQSPTHLIKTRGQQVTLRCSPISGHKSVSWYQQVLGQGPQFIFQYYEKEERGRGNFPDRFSARQFPNYSSELNVNALLLGDSALYLCASSLGSSQETQYFGPGTRLLVL.

As for this clonotype: As the CDR3 is not closed by the conserved phenylalanine or tryptophan, this likely results from a read error. V is TRBV2 and J is TRBJ2-7; possible D gene TRBD2, 6 bases. V lost 3 bases and J 6 bases, leaving 9 bases between the germline ends. Germline V lookup: CDR1 SNHLY, CDR2 FYNNEI. The CDR3 has 12 residues. The CDR3 sequence: CASSDGGVEQYL. CDR3 coding DNA: TGTGCCAGCAGTGATGGAGGGGTCGAGCAGTACCTC.

This chain uses TRBV19 with TRBJ1-2; D unclear. Germline V gene sequence: CDR1 LNHDA, CDR2 SQIVND (reference sequence). This CDR3 is built from 13 residues. V was clipped by 1 base and J by 3 bases, with 6 bases between them. This chain's CDR3 is CASSIVAYYGYTF. CDR3 coding DNA: TGTGCCAGTAGTATAGTGGCATACTATGGCTACACCTTC.

CDR3 in DNA: TGTGCCAGCGACGTCCGGGACGGCAGAAACACCATATATTTT. Residues: CASDVRDGRNTIYF. The chain has TRBV19 and TRBJ1-3, with D possibly TRBD1 on 5 matching bases. CDR1 is LNHDA and CDR2 is SQIVND in the germline V gene (reference sequence). The V end lost 9 bases, the J end lost 5 bases, and 17 bases lay between the germline ends. This CDR3 spans 14 amino acids.

This clonotype has only a few counts. The chain has TRBV29-1 and TRBJ1-4, with 9 bases matching TRBD1. This CDR3 contains 12 residues. The V gene end was trimmed by 6 bases and the J gene end by 5 bases; junction bases not matched to a gene: 1. The V gene's germline CDR1 is SQVTM and CDR2 ANQGSEA. The CDR3 region is CSVGTGNEKLFF. The CDR3 DNA reads TGCAGCGTAGGGACAGGGAATGAAAAACTGTTTTTT.